The present T cell receptor beta chain was sequenced within a study of blood T cell repertoires in COVID-19. At the level of the study: In each case, the material was cDNA or gDNA derived from T cells, B-cell-depleted T cells, or PBMCs.

This CDR3 has 15 amino acids. The germline V and J ends were trimmed by 2 bases and 0 bases, with 10 bases remaining between them. CDR1 MNHEY and CDR2 SVGAGI come from the germline V gene. TCRdb's copy holds only in-frame clones and misses some; the assay was immunoSEQ multiplex PCR. Altogether some 150,000 clones are present, approximately 90% being singletons, with the ten largest covering approximately 10%. The sample taken for sequencing was peripheral blood. The TCR was taken from a woman older than 75 with acute or convalescent COVID-19. This chain uses TRBV6-5 with TRBJ1-1; D might be TRBD1 (6 bases). For the CDR3, the DNA is TGTGCCAGCAGTTACGTTCGGGACATGAACACTGAAGCTTTCTTT. It yields the protein CASSYVRDMNTEAFF.